This passage covers 27 T cell receptor beta chains from one sample sequenced in a study of identical twins. From the 5' RACE reads, TCRdb called clonotypes with MiXCR, one entry per CDR3 protein. The table includes approximately 210,000 distinct CDR3 sequences, around a tenth detected once. Input material: memory (CD45RO+) T cells sorted from blood. The receptors come from a woman aged 18-29 years in good health.

In this sample, this clonotype turned up many times. The rearrangement joins TRBV12-3 or TRBV12-4 to TRBJ2-7; 8 bases agree with TRBD1. J was trimmed by 6 bases and V by 3 bases; bases with no gene match: 7. This CDR3 contains 14 residues. This CDR3 is CASSFTETGVEQYF. The DNA of the CDR3 is TGTGCCAGCAGTTTCACCGAGACAGGGGTCGAGCAGTACTTC.

This clonotype was observed a handful of times. The V and J genes are TRBV5-5 and TRBJ2-3; 7 bases map to TRBD2. The junction had 1 base not matched to a gene; V was cut back by 0 bases and J by 3 bases. The CDR3 spans 14 residues. Germline lookup yields CDR1 SGHKS and CDR2 YYEKEE (reference sequence). The CDR3 sequence: CASSLDGGTDTQYF. DNA of the CDR3: TGTGCCAGCAGCTTGGACGGGGGGACAGATACGCAGTATTTT.

This clonotype was counted ten times or more. The chain combines TRBV25-1 with TRBJ2-1; TRBD2 aligns across 13 bases. V shed 7 bases and J 7 bases; nucleotides not matched to a gene: 4. The germline V gene encodes CDR1 MGHDK and CDR2 SYGVNS. The CDR3 is 14 amino acids. CDR3 loop: CASTLTSGRNEQFF. The CDR3 coding sequence is TGTGCCAGCACATTGACTAGCGGGAGGAATGAGCAGTTCTTC.

This chain's CDR3 is CASRSRVGGEQYF. The CDR3 region has the DNA TGTGCCAGCAGATCCCGGGTTGGGGGCGAGCAGTACTTC. The rearrangement joins TRBV7-9 to TRBJ2-7; D could derive from TRBD1 or TRBD2 (5 bases each). V was shortened by 6 bases and J by 6 bases, with 15 bases between the two germline ends. The CDR3 runs 13 residues. The germline V gene has CDR1 SEHNR and CDR2 FQNEAQ (reference sequence).

The V and J genes are TRBV9 and TRBJ2-3; D uncertain. V was clipped by 3 bases and J by 2 bases, with 19 bases between them. Germline CDR1 is SGDLS and CDR2 is YYNGEE. The CDR3 is 17 residues long. The CDR3 loop is CASSDRVSIGITDTQYF. Written as DNA, the CDR3 is TGTGCCAGCAGCGATAGAGTCAGTATCGGTATCACAGATACGCAGTATTTT. Together with reference TRBV9 and TRBJ2-3, the CDR3 gives the full variable domain: DSGVTQTPKHLITATGQRVTLRCSPRSGDLSVYWYQQSLDQGLQFLIQYYNGEERAKGNILERFSAQQFPDLHSELNLSSLELGDSALYFCASSDRVSIGITDTQYFGPGTRLTVL.

The rearrangement uses TRBV2 and TRBJ2-3; TRBD1 agrees at 8 bases. CDR3 length: 16 amino acids. Trimming at V came to 5 bases and at J to 2 bases, leaving 9 bases not matched to a gene. Germline CDR1 SNHLY, CDR2 FYNNEI. CDR3 in DNA: TGTGCCAGCAGTAGTGGACAGGGTCAGGTCACAGATACGCAGTATTTT. Translation gives CASSSGQGQVTDTQYF.

This chain connects TRBV11-2 to TRBJ1-6; possibly TRBD1 for D (6 bases). V was trimmed by 5 bases and J by 2 bases, leaving 10 bases between them. CDR3 length: 15 residues. CDR1 and CDR2 (germline): SGHAT, FQNNGV. CDR3 in amino acids: CASSPTGPYNSPLHF. In nucleotides, the CDR3 is TGTGCCAGCAGCCCGACAGGCCCCTATAATTCACCCCTCCACTTT.

V is TRBV29-1 and J is TRBJ1-1; no reliable D call. From germline, CDR1 is SQVTM and CDR2 ANQGSEA. The V gene lost 4 bases and the J gene lost 6 bases, with 15 bases spanning the gap. This CDR3 is 13 amino acids long. The CDR3 protein is CSVVGRMLSEAFF. CDR3 bases: TGCAGCGTTGTCGGACGGATGCTCTCTGAAGCTTTCTTT.

This chain connects TRBV3-1 to TRBJ1-1; TRBD1 aligns across 7 bases. The CDR3 runs to 16 residues. V gave up 3 bases and J gave up 4 bases; unmatched junction bases: 11. Germline V gene data show CDR1 as LGHDT and CDR2 as YNNKEL (reference sequence). CDR3 coding DNA: TGTGCCAGCAGCCATTGGAGGGGGCGTATAGGCACTGAAGCTTTCTTT. Translated: CASSHWRGRIGTEAFF.

The J gene is TRBJ1-5, the V gene TRBV19; a weak D match, TRBD1 (6 bases). Germline CDR1 LNHDA, CDR2 SQIVND (reference sequence). Trimming left V 7 bases short and J 0 bases short, with 13 bases between. CDR3 length: 15 amino acids. The CDR3 DNA is TGTGCCAGTAAGGGGGGAGTGTCTAGCAATCAGCCCCAGCATTTT. It codes for CASKGGVSSNQPQHF.

The chain combines TRBV29-1 with TRBJ2-3; the match to TRBD2 covers 7 bases. CDR1 is SQVTM, CDR2 ANQGSEA, per germline. The J segment lost 5 bases and the V segment lost 3 bases, leaving 8 bases of the junction unmatched. The CDR3 consists of 14 residues. DNA for the CDR3: TGCAGCGTTGATGGGGGGGTGACGGGAGATACGCAGTATTTT. It specifies CSVDGGVTGDTQYF.

This clonotype was seen ten or more times. This chain links TRBV20-1 with TRBJ1-1; D perhaps matches TRBD1 (6 bases). There are 15 residues in the CDR3. Trimming removed 0 bases from V and 3 bases from J, with 14 bases in between. CDR1 and CDR2 from the germline V gene are DFQATT and SNEGSKA (reference sequence). The CDR3 DNA sequence: TGCAGTGCTAGAGATTTGGGGGGGGCGGACACTGAAGCTTTCTTT. Protein: CSARDLGGADTEAFF.

This clonotype was found a few times. The chain is built from TRBV20-1 and TRBJ2-5, with 8 bases identical to TRBD2. This CDR3 has 14 residues. Germline V gene data show CDR1 as DFQATT and CDR2 as SNEGSKA (reference sequence). The J segment lost 4 bases and the V segment lost 6 bases, leaving 10 bases of the junction unmatched. The CDR3 sequence: CSAGAGDPRETQYF. For the CDR3, the DNA is TGCAGTGCGGGAGCGGGGGATCCTCGAGAGACCCAGTACTTC.

This clonotype qualifies as medium-sized (0.01 to 0.1%). The chain has TRBV6-1 and TRBJ1-4; 9 nucleotides align to TRBD1. J was trimmed by 5 bases and V by 5 bases; bases with no gene match: 9. CDR1 and CDR2 (germline): MNHNS, SASEGT. The CDR3 is 16 amino acids. The CDR3 protein is CASSRPGQGRNEKLFF. DNA of the CDR3: TGTGCCAGCAGTCGCCCCGGACAGGGGCGGAATGAAAAACTGTTTTTT.

CDR3 DNA sequence: TGTGCCAGCAGCCAAGATTATGGGCAGGGGGGGTCAAGGACCCTCCACTTT. Its protein is CASSQDYGQGGSRTLHF. V usage is TRBV14 and J usage is TRBJ1-6; TRBD1 matches 7 bases. The CDR3 is made up of 17 amino acids. Trimming removed 0 bases from V and 14 bases from J; junction bases left unmatched: 16. Looked up from germline, CDR1 is SGHDN and CDR2 is FVKESK.

This clonotype occurred a few times. This chain joins TRBV5-5 and TRBJ1-3; D ambiguous. Trimming removed 0 bases from V and 4 bases from J, with 17 bases in between. Germline values: CDR1 SGHKS, CDR2 YYEKEE (reference sequence). The CDR3 sequence is 17 residues long. The CDR3 region has the DNA TGTGCCAGCAGCTTGGATACCAACCCTCTTGCAGGAAACACCATATATTTT. Encoded protein: CASSLDTNPLAGNTIYF.

This clonotype was recorded a few times. This chain joins TRBV12-3 or TRBV12-4 and TRBJ1-1, with 11 bases matching TRBD1. The trim removed 6 bases at V and 5 bases at J, leaving 8 bases unmatched. There are 15 residues in the CDR3. DNA for the CDR3: TGTGCCAGCAGATCCACCGGGACAGGGGGAACTGAAGCTTTCTTT. Translating gives CASRSTGTGGTEAFF.

This clonotype has at least ten counts. The J gene is TRBJ2-3, the V gene TRBV7-2; possibly TRBD1 or TRBD2 for D (5 bases each). Germline CDR1 is SGHTA and CDR2 is FQGNSA. The CDR3 has 12 residues. V dropped 6 bases and J dropped 3 bases, with 7 bases sitting between them. CDR3 protein: CASRWGTDTQYF. The CDR3 DNA is TGTGCCAGCAGGTGGGGGACAGATACGCAGTATTTT.

As to this clonotype: One end of the junction fails to match germline, which may point to a read error. The chain uses TRBV10-2 and TRBJ2-1, with no clear D. The CDR3 contains 11 residues. The germline gives CDR1 WSHSY, CDR2 SAAADI. The CDR3 spells CASSGHKEQFF. The CDR3 DNA reads as TGCGCCAGCAGTGGTCACAAAGAGCAGTTCTTC.

This clonotype was recorded a few times. The chain recombines TRBV5-1 with TRBJ1-1, with a weak D call TRBD1 (6 bases). CDR1 and CDR2 from the germline V gene are SGHRS and YFSETQ. CDR3 length: 14 residues. Trimming pared 3 bases from V and 1 base from J, leaving 10 bases between. The CDR3 here is CASSWGHQNTEAFF. CDR3 bases: TGCGCCAGCAGCTGGGGACACCAGAACACTGAAGCTTTCTTT.

This chain uses TRBV9 with TRBJ1-1; TRBD1 matches 7 bases. The length of the CDR3 is 16 residues. Per the germline V gene, CDR1 is SGDLS and CDR2 is YYNGEE. Trimming at V came to 4 bases and at J to 5 bases, leaving 14 bases not matched to a gene. This chain's CDR3 is CASSPQSGGSWTEAFF. The CDR3 bases are TGTGCCAGCAGCCCACAATCAGGGGGGTCGTGGACTGAAGCTTTCTTT.

This clonotype has more than one count but fewer than ten. This chain connects TRBV7-8 to TRBJ2-1, with unresolved D. Germline CDR1 reads SGHVS; CDR2 reads FQNEAQ. The CDR3 runs 15 residues. V was trimmed by 4 bases and J by 0 bases, leaving 10 bases between them. The CDR3 bases are TGTGCCAGCAGCTCATACCACCGCTCCTACAATGAGCAGTTCTTC. Amino acids: CASSSYHRSYNEQFF. Complete variable domain (other parts from reference TRBV7-8 and TRBJ2-1): GAGVSQSPRYKVAKRGQDVALRCDPISGHVSLFWYQQALGQGPEFLTYFQNEAQLDKSGLPSDRFFAERPEGSVSTLKIQRTQQEDSAVYLCASSSYHRSYNEQFFGPGTRLTVL.

This clonotype appeared many times. The chain combines TRBV12-3 or TRBV12-4 with TRBJ1-4; D gene uncertain. Trimming removed 4 bases at V and 7 bases at J, with 7 bases between. The CDR3 runs 12 residues. CDR3 protein: CASSSHGEKLFF. The CDR3 DNA reads TGTGCCAGCAGTTCCCATGGTGAAAAACTGTTTTTT.

In its sample, this clonotype was seen a few times. The chain recombines TRBV20-1 with TRBJ1-2; a possible D gene is TRBD1 (5 bases). V was trimmed by 0 bases and J by 4 bases, leaving 12 bases between them. The CDR3 extends over 14 amino acids. CDR1 is DFQATT, CDR2 SNEGSKA, per germline (reference sequence). This chain's CDR3 is CSARDWGRAYGYTF. The CDR3 DNA follows: TGCAGTGCTAGAGATTGGGGGAGGGCCTATGGCTACACCTTC.

The chain carries TRBV4-3 and TRBJ2-3, with unresolved D. V was cut by 1 base and J by 6 bases, with 14 bases left in between. The CDR3 is 15 residues long. Germline V gene data show CDR1 as LGHNA and CDR2 as YSLEER. DNA for the CDR3: TGCGCCAGCAGCCAAGTTTACGCTCCTCCCGATACGCAGTATTTT. It specifies CASSQVYAPPDTQYF.

This chain links TRBV19 with TRBJ2-7; D gene uncertain. This CDR3 contains 13 residues. Germline CDR1 reads LNHDA; CDR2 reads SQIVND (reference sequence). Between the trimmed V and J ends, which lost 2 bases and 9 bases, there was a span of 14 bases. Written as DNA, the CDR3 is TGTGCCAGTAGTATAATAGTAGGGATTGTGCAGTACTTC. Residues: CASSIIVGIVQYF.

The chain employs TRBV19 and TRBJ2-3; TRBD1 or TRBD2 may be the D gene (6 bases each). From germline, CDR1 is LNHDA and CDR2 SQIVND (reference sequence). This CDR3 contains 16 residues. V lost 7 bases, J lost 0 bases, and 17 bases lay in between. The CDR3 nucleotides read TGTGCCAGTAAGCCTCGTACGGGGGCCAGCACAGATACGCAGTATTTT. Its translation is CASKPRTGASTDTQYF.